These 14 T cell receptor beta chains were sequenced from one sample in a study of T-cell memory formation after mild COVID-19. TCRdb re-derived calls from the 5' RACE reads in MiXCR, one entry per CDR3 protein. The table includes 190,000 or so distinct CDR3 sequences, about 21% detected once. The material sequenced was PBMCs or a T cell subset sorted from them (not recorded which). The receptors here all came from an adult woman who had mild COVID-19 (a few samples of this study predate the infection). Cell type and time point are not known.

This chain links TRBV4-1 with TRBJ2-1, with TRBD2 identical over 14 bases. The CDR3 is 21 residues long. V dropped 0 bases and J dropped 0; count of bases not matched to a gene: 10. Germline CDR1 reads MGHRA; CDR2 reads YSYEKL. The CDR3: CASSQEGLGTSGGTSYNEQFF. In DNA, the CDR3 is TGCGCCAGCAGCCAAGAGGGTCTCGGGACTAGCGGGGGAACCTCCTACAATGAGCAGTTCTTC.

The chain employs TRBV13 and TRBJ2-4; D is undetermined. Germline CDR1 is PRHDT and CDR2 is FYEKMQ (reference sequence). Trimming stripped 6 bases from V and 1 base from J, with 7 bases between. The CDR3 is 13 residues long. The CDR3 region has the DNA TGTGCCAGCAGTCCCGGCGCCAAAAACATTCAGTACTTC. Protein product: CASSPGAKNIQYF.

V usage is TRBV30 and J usage is TRBJ2-3, with 10 bases that match TRBD2. Germline V CDR1 and CDR2: GTSNPN, SVGIG (reference sequence). Unmatched junction bases numbered 5, after V lost 3 bases and J lost 5 bases. There are 14 residues in the CDR3. This CDR3 reads CAWSLSGGLDTQYF. The DNA for the CDR3 is TGTGCCTGGAGCCTTAGCGGGGGGTTAGATACGCAGTATTTT.

This clonotype was seen a handful of times. This chain links TRBV6-2 or TRBV6-3 with TRBJ2-7; TRBD2 matches 9 bases. V shed 2 bases, J shed 2 bases, and the junction held 4 bases outside the gene matches. Germline V gene data show CDR1 as MNHEY and CDR2 as SVGEGT. The CDR3 is 15 amino acids. The CDR3: CASSYAGTSPYEQYF. The CDR3 DNA reads as TGTGCCAGCAGTTACGCCGGGACTAGCCCCTACGAGCAGTACTTC.

This clonotype occurred a few times. J is TRBJ2-7 and V is TRBV7-3; a weak D match, TRBD2 (5 bases). CDR3 length: 13 amino acids. Germline-derived CDR1 and CDR2 are SGHTA and FQGTGA. Deletions cut 5 bases from V and 3 bases from J, with 11 bases between. CDR3 amino acids: CASSLHAGYEQYF. CDR3 bases: TGTGCCAGCAGCCTTCACGCGGGCTACGAGCAGTACTTC.

This clonotype was observed a few times. This rearrangement joins TRBV5-1 to TRBJ2-5, with 7 bases lining up with TRBD2. The CDR3 runs 13 residues. CDR1 is SGHRS and CDR2 is YFSETQ in the germline V gene. V was clipped by 4 bases and J by 4 bases; unmatched bases: 4. CDR3 nucleotide sequence: TGCGCCAGCAGCCGCTGGGGGGGAGAGACCCAGTACTTC. Residues: CASSRWGGETQYF.

The chain combines TRBV6-5 with TRBJ2-1, with a tentative D call TRBD2 (5 bases). V was pared by 0 bases and J by 2 bases, with 11 bases between. The CDR3 runs to 16 residues. The germline CDR1 and CDR2 sequences are MNHEY and SVGAGI. DNA for the CDR3: TGTGCCAGCAGTTACTCTCGGGTAGCGCCCTACAATGAGCAGTTCTTC. It encodes CASSYSRVAPYNEQFF.

This clonotype has just a few counts. This chain connects TRBV6-5 to TRBJ2-3, with 9 positions matching TRBD1. Germline V lookup: CDR1 MNHEY, CDR2 SVGAGI. Germline trimming cut 6 bases from V and 7 bases from J; bases unmatched to any gene: 8. The CDR3 runs 14 residues. CDR3 sequence: CASSPTGGENTQYF. The CDR3 DNA reads as TGTGCCAGCAGCCCGACAGGGGGGGAGAATACGCAGTATTTT.

This sequence joins TRBV4-2 and TRBJ2-1; TRBD1 or TRBD2 may be the D gene (5 bases each). Trimming removed 2 bases at V and 4 bases at J, with 18 bases between. Germline values: CDR1 LGHNA, CDR2 YNFKEQ. This CDR3 comprises 17 residues. CDR3 amino acids: CASSQSSIPGPYNEQFF. The DNA for the CDR3 is TGTGCCAGCAGCCAAAGCTCCATACCGGGACCGTACAATGAGCAGTTCTTC.

As regards this clonotype: No conserved phenylalanine or tryptophan ends this CDR3, so it is likely a read error. Because the CDR3's place on the DNA is in doubt, the DNA is left out and the CDR3 is given as listed by TCRdb. J is TRBJ1-3 and V is TRBV2. The length of the CDR3 is 18 amino acids, counting both ends. The germline V gene has CDR1 SNHLY and CDR2 FYNNEI. This CDR3 is CASSVFDGPDLNPSNQRI.

The chain is built from TRBV6-5 and TRBJ2-3, with D perhaps matching TRBD1 (6 bases). CDR3 length: 15 amino acids. The germline V gene has CDR1 MNHEY and CDR2 SVGAGI. V was clipped by 4 bases and J by 2 bases, with 13 bases between them. The CDR3 sequence is CASSFTDSNTDTQYF. CDR3 bases: TGTGCCAGCAGTTTCACGGACAGCAACACAGATACGCAGTATTTT.

This rearrangement joins TRBV6-5 to TRBJ1-1; no clear D gene. The V and J ends lost 2 bases and 5 bases respectively, with 9 bases between them. Germline-derived CDR1 and CDR2 are MNHEY and SVGAGI. CDR3 length: 13 amino acids. The CDR3 protein is CASSYVGETEAFF. The CDR3 region has the DNA TGTGCCAGCAGTTACGTCGGTGAAACTGAAGCTTTCTTT.

The gene calls are TRBV12-3 or TRBV12-4 and TRBJ2-7; D uncertain. The CDR3 consists of 13 residues. Trimming left V 3 bases short and J 6 bases short, with 12 bases between. CDR3 nucleotides: TGTGCCAGCAGTTTCTCCCCAGCCGCCGAGCAGTACTTC. Protein product: CASSFSPAAEQYF.

The chain joins TRBV24-1 to TRBJ2-1, with D perhaps matching TRBD2 (5 bases). The CDR3 length is 14 residues. Germline V gene lookup returns CDR1 KGHDR and CDR2 SFDVKD. V was clipped by 2 bases and J by 10 bases, with 14 bases between them. The CDR3 nucleotides read TGTGCCACCAGTGATTGGACCGCGCGGAGGGAGCAGTTCTTC. This sequence encodes CATSDWTARREQFF.